This T cell receptor beta chain was captured in a study of somatic mutations in cytotoxic T cells in rheumatoid arthritis. The overall study: Flow cytometry sorted some V beta antibody-stained T-cell populations to nearly 100% purity, V beta1+ cells among them being sequenced for TCRB.

Generated by immunoSEQ multiplex PCR, the TCRdb table keeps only in-frame clones and is missing some. The sample lists more than 35,000 clones, about four fifths occurring once. Overall study findings and caveats: A significant difference in CD8+ T-cell clonality was not found between rheumatoid arthritis patients and age-matched healthy controls.

As for this clone: The antigen remains undetermined.

Trimming removed 0 bases from V and 3 bases from J, with 11 bases in between. The CDR3 sequence is 15 residues long. In germline, CDR1 is SGHDN, CDR2 FVKESK. Material: CD8+ T cells sorted from blood. The clonotype was recovered from a man aged 35-49 years in good health. This rearrangement joins TRBV14 to TRBJ1-2; D gene unclear. CDR3 amino acids: CASSQDPASYYGYTF. CDR3 DNA: TGTGCCAGCAGCCAAGATCCAGCCAGCTACTATGGCTACACCTTC.